This T cell receptor beta chain was captured in a study of patients and donors after allogeneic stem cell transplantation. TCRdb redid the calling of the RT-PCR reads with MiXCR, one entry per CDR3 protein. In the table there are 160,000 or so distinct CDR3 sequences, approximately 24% of which are singletons. The source is a human donor who was either an allogeneic HSCT recipient or a stem cell or donor lymphocyte infusion donor (not recorded which). It is not recorded whose cells these are; they may come from a transplant donor. The sample was blood, either unsorted or a sorted T cell fraction (not recorded which).

CDR3 DNA sequence: TGCAGTGCTATCAGGGATAGTACAGATACGCAGTATTTT. Its translation is CSAIRDSTDTQYF. V is TRBV20-1 and J is TRBJ2-3, with TRBD1 as a possible D gene (5 bases). The CDR3 runs 13 residues. The ends were cut back, 4 bases at V and 3 bases at J, with 11 bases in the middle. Germline V gene data show CDR1 as DFQATT and CDR2 as SNEGSKA (reference sequence).